Below, 21 T cell receptor beta chains from the same sample are listed, as sequenced in a study of blood T cell repertoires in COVID-19. The method was immunoSEQ multiplex PCR; TCRdb's version includes in-frame clones alone and lacks a portion of them. This sample has roughly 350,000 clones, with about 87% found just once. Sequenced sample: peripheral blood. The receptors derive from a woman in her 50s with COVID-19, enrolled during active disease.

V is TRBV3-1 (or the pseudogene TRBV3-2) and J is TRBJ1-1; TRBD1 aligns across 7 bases. The ends lost 3 bases at V and 3 bases at J; junction bases unmatched: 4. The CDR3 has 14 residues. Germline V lookup: CDR1 LGHDT, CDR2 YNNKEL (reference sequence). CDR3 sequence reads: CASSQGTAYTEAFF. Here the CDR3 DNA reads TGTGCCAGCAGCCAGGGGACAGCTTACACTGAAGCTTTCTTT.

This clone was seen once. The chain has TRBV28 and TRBJ1-3, with 7 bases lining up with TRBD1. The CDR3 length is 13 residues. Trimming removed 8 bases from V and 1 base from J; junction bases left unmatched: 2. Looked up from germline, CDR1 is MDHEN and CDR2 is SYDVKM. CDR3: CASETGSGNTIYF. The CDR3 bases are TGTGCCAGCGAGACAGGGTCTGGAAACACCATATATTTT.

The gene calls are TRBV19 and TRBJ1-6, with a weak D call TRBD1 (6 bases). This CDR3 is 14 amino acids long. CDR1 LNHDA and CDR2 SQIVND come from the germline V gene (reference sequence). The V and J ends lost 3 bases and 7 bases respectively, with 10 bases between them. In DNA form, the CDR3 reads TGTGCCAGTAGTATGGGGCAGGGGAATTCACCCCTCCACTTT. Translation: CASSMGQGNSPLHF.

The chain employs TRBV5-1 and TRBJ2-7; TRBD2 aligns across 13 bases. CDR1 SGHRS and CDR2 YFSETQ come from the germline V gene. The trim removed 0 bases at V and 2 bases at J, leaving 5 bases unmatched. There are 17 residues in the CDR3. CDR3: CASSLGPGLAGAYEQYF. Written as DNA, the CDR3 is TGCGCCAGCAGCTTGGGCCCCGGACTAGCGGGGGCCTACGAGCAGTACTTC.

The gene calls are TRBV7-2 and TRBJ2-1, with D possibly matching TRBD2 (7 bases). V was trimmed by 8 bases and J by 6 bases, leaving 26 bases between them. This CDR3 spans 17 amino acids. Germline CDR1 SGHTA, CDR2 FQGNSA. The CDR3 sequence: CASQPGAGLVIGNEQFF. The CDR3 DNA follows: TGTGCCAGCCAGCCAGGGGCCGGACTAGTTATCGGCAATGAGCAGTTCTTC.

The chain links TRBV29-1 to TRBJ2-7; D remains unclear. Per the germline V gene, CDR1 is SQVTM and CDR2 is ANQGSEA. There are 13 residues in the CDR3. Between the trimmed V and J ends, which lost 4 bases and 2 bases, there was a span of 12 bases. This CDR3 reads CSVVVTRTYEQYF. The CDR3 DNA is TGCAGCGTTGTAGTGACACGGACCTACGAGCAGTACTTC.

The chain employs TRBV6-5 and TRBJ2-7, with a possible D match to TRBD1 (5 bases). Trimming cost V 2 bases and J 3 bases, with 11 bases left between them. The CDR3 contains 14 residues. Germline assignment: CDR1 MNHEY and CDR2 SVGAGI. The CDR3 loop is CASSYQGSHYEQYF. In nucleotides, the CDR3 is TGTGCCAGCAGTTACCAGGGATCCCACTACGAGCAGTACTTC.

This clone occurred once. This rearrangement joins TRBV14 to TRBJ1-1; D unresolved. V was cut by 4 bases and J by 2 bases, with 5 bases left in between. The CDR3 contains 12 residues. The V gene's germline CDR1 is SGHDN and CDR2 FVKESK. CDR3 DNA sequence: TGTGCCAGCAGCCTTAGTAACACTGAAGCTTTCTTT. Amino acids: CASSLSNTEAFF.

In nucleotides, the CDR3 is TGCGCCAGCAGTGACGGTTGGGATACGCAGTATTTT. Its translation is CASSDGWDTQYF. The genes are TRBV10-1 and TRBJ2-3; D ambiguous. The germline V and J ends were trimmed by 3 bases and 6 bases, with 7 bases remaining between them. This CDR3 has 12 amino acids. From germline, CDR1 is WNHNN and CDR2 SYGVQD (reference sequence).

The V and J genes are TRBV19 and TRBJ2-5; TRBD1 aligns across 10 bases. The CDR3 sequence is 15 residues long. In germline, CDR1 is LNHDA, CDR2 SQIVND (reference sequence). Germline trimming cut 2 bases from V and 5 bases from J; bases unmatched to any gene: 5. This chain's CDR3 is CASSIRDRGRETQYF. In DNA form, the CDR3 reads TGTGCCAGTAGTATAAGGGACAGGGGACGGGAGACCCAGTACTTC. The full variable domain, in which reference TRBV19 and TRBJ2-5 provide the parts outside the CDR3, is DGGITQSPKYLFRKEGQNVTLSCEQNLNHDAMYWYRQDPGQGLRLIYYSQIVNDFQKGDIAEGYSVSREKKESFPLTVTSAQKNPTAFYLCASSIRDRGRETQYFGPGTRLLVL.

V and J are TRBV6-1 and TRBJ2-7; D unclear. Germline-derived CDR1 and CDR2 are MNHNS and SASEGT. The CDR3 is 16 amino acids. V lost 0 bases to trimming and J lost 4 bases, with 16 bases between them. The CDR3 DNA follows: TGTGCCAGCAGTGAAGCGGTGCCAGCCGAAGCGTACGAGCAGTACTTC. This translates into CASSEAVPAEAYEQYF.

The chain recombines TRBV5-4 with TRBJ2-2; TRBD2 matches at 13 bases. This CDR3 contains 17 residues. J was trimmed by 6 bases and V by 4 bases; bases with no gene match: 9. From germline, CDR1 is SGHNT and CDR2 YYREEE (reference sequence). The CDR3 DNA reads as TGTGCCAGCAGCCCTTACGGGACTAGCGGGACCCCCGGGGAGCTGTTTTTT. Translating it yields CASSPYGTSGTPGELFF.

This clone was counted only a few times. Other nucleotide sequences from this sample produce the same CDR3. The V gene is TRBV18, the J gene TRBJ2-7; D is uncertain. The germline V gene encodes CDR1 KGHSH and CDR2 LQKENI. The V gene lost 3 bases and the J gene lost 3 bases, with 6 bases spanning the gap. The CDR3 consists of 12 residues. The CDR3, as DNA: TGTGCCAGCTCACCCTCCCTCTACGAGCAGTACTTC. It specifies CASSPSLYEQYF.

The chain is built from TRBV18 and TRBJ2-1; D perhaps matches TRBD2 (5 bases). V shed 2 bases and J shed 0 bases, with 8 bases lying between them. CDR1 and CDR2 (germline): KGHSH, LQKENI. The length of the CDR3 is 15 residues. CDR3 DNA: TGTGCCAGCTCACCAAGGACTGCCTCCTACAATGAGCAGTTCTTC. Translated, it gives CASSPRTASYNEQFF.

The chain uses TRBV4-1 and TRBJ2-3, with D possibly TRBD2 on 6 matching bases. This CDR3 is 21 amino acids long. Per the germline V gene, CDR1 is MGHRA and CDR2 is YSYEKL. V lost 0 bases and J lost 0, with 25 bases in between. The CDR3 protein is CASSQDPDYLSLRSSTDTQYF. In nucleotides, the CDR3 is TGCGCCAGCAGCCAAGACCCGGACTACCTCTCCTTGCGTTCTAGCACAGATACGCAGTATTTT.

Here the CDR3 reads CASSQAVESRPQHF. CDR3 in DNA: TGTGCCAGCAGCCAAGCGGTAGAATCCCGGCCCCAGCATTTT. The chain is built from TRBV3-1 (or the pseudogene TRBV3-2) and TRBJ1-5; unclear D gene. The ends were cut back, 1 base at V and 9 bases at J, with 13 bases in the middle. The CDR3 has 14 residues. The germline V gene encodes CDR1 LGHDT and CDR2 YNNKEL (reference sequence).

The chain combines TRBV3-1 (or the pseudogene TRBV3-2) with TRBJ2-1; D not resolved. The CDR3 has 13 residues. Germline V CDR1 and CDR2: LGHDT, YNNKEL (reference sequence). Trimming left V 2 bases short and J 4 bases short, with 6 bases between. The CDR3: CASSQNTYNEQFF. For the CDR3, the DNA is TGTGCCAGCAGCCAAAACACGTACAATGAGCAGTTCTTC.

The chain joins TRBV6-1 to TRBJ2-3; the match to TRBD2 covers 8 bases. The CDR3 has 17 residues. CDR1 and CDR2 from the germline V gene are MNHNS and SASEGT. J gave up 5 bases and V 1 base, and 11 bases lay outside the gene matches. CDR3 nucleotide sequence: TGTGCCAGCAGTGAAGAGTGGGCGGGAGGTACCTTAGATACGCAGTATTTT. Protein: CASSEEWAGGTLDTQYF.

This clone was counted a single time. This rearrangement joins TRBV6-2 or TRBV6-3 to TRBJ1-2; 8 nucleotides match TRBD1. V was clipped by 6 bases and J by 5 bases; unmatched bases: 5. The germline V gene encodes CDR1 MNHEY and CDR2 SVGEGT. The CDR3 extends over 13 amino acids. CDR3 in amino acids: CASSPQGGYGYTF. The CDR3 nucleotides are TGTGCCAGCAGCCCACAGGGGGGTTATGGCTACACCTTC.

This clone was seen a few times. The chain employs TRBV28 and TRBJ1-5, with 9 nucleotides matching TRBD1. There are 15 residues in the CDR3. V dropped 6 bases and J dropped 6; count of bases not matched to a gene: 9. CDR1 is MDHEN and CDR2 is SYDVKM in the germline V gene. In DNA, the CDR3 is TGTGCCAGCAGACCAACAGGGGGCTCTAGTCAGCCCCAGCATTTT. Its translation is CASRPTGGSSQPQHF.

This chain's CDR3 is CASSLSPSGRLGEQYF. CDR3 DNA sequence: TGTGCCAGCAGCTTATCCCCCTCAGGGCGGCTGGGCGAGCAGTACTTC. V usage is TRBV7-2 and J usage is TRBJ2-7; D is possibly TRBD1 (5 bases). Germline values: CDR1 SGHTA, CDR2 FQGNSA. Deletions cut 2 bases from V and 6 bases from J, with 20 bases between. The CDR3 runs to 16 residues.